Presented here are 5 T cell receptor beta chains from one specimen sequenced in a study of regulatory T cells in long-lasting Graves disease. As to time point: newly diagnosed GD, antithyroid drugs for less than 3 months. From PBMCs, RNA was extracted and then used to make the TCR library. Combining iRepertoire HTBI primers with Arm-PCR of CDR3 regions, the authors built TCR beta libraries. TCRdb re-called the multiplex PCR reads with MiXCR, one entry per CDR3 protein. The table lists about 380,000 distinct CDR3 sequences, 15% to 17% of them singletons. The material sequenced was peripheral blood mononuclear cells (PBMCs), taken at new diagnosis, from a patient treated with antithyroid drugs. The receptors were gathered from a female donor with Graves disease.

The chain uses TRBV10-2 and TRBJ1-2, with D tentatively TRBD1 (5 bases). The CDR3 extends over 17 amino acids. Trimming cost V 2 bases and J 4 bases, with 20 bases left between them. CDR1 is WSHSY, CDR2 SAAADI, per germline. Here the CDR3 reads CASSEPTWGDSPYGYTF. In nucleotides, the CDR3 is TGCGCCAGCAGTGAGCCGACCTGGGGGGATTCACCCTATGGCTACACCTTC.

A note on this clonotype: One base away lies a much larger clone, so this may be a sequencing read error. V gene TRBV2 combines with J gene TRBJ1-2; D is unclear. Germline V gene data show CDR1 as SNHLY and CDR2 as FYNNEI. This CDR3 is 12 amino acids long. V lost 8 bases and J 7 bases, leaving 14 bases between the germline ends. The CDR3 here is CASPTGPGGYTF. The DNA for the CDR3 is TGTGCCAGCCCGACCGGGCCGGGTGGCTACACCTTC.

V is TRBV6-5 and J is TRBJ2-5, with D tentatively TRBD1 (5 bases). The CDR3 extends over 15 amino acids. Germline V gene sequence: CDR1 MNHEY, CDR2 SVGAGI. V lost 2 bases and J lost 5, with 15 bases in between. CDR3 amino acids: CASSYRAGPEETQYF. CDR3 nucleotides: TGTGCCAGCAGTTACCGGGCAGGGCCTGAGGAGACCCAGTACTTC.

The rearrangement links TRBV4-1 to TRBJ2-7, with D perhaps matching TRBD1 (6 bases). The CDR3 runs to 14 residues. The germline V gene encodes CDR1 MGHRA and CDR2 YSYEKL. V lost 0 bases and J lost 9, with 15 bases in between. The DNA of the CDR3 is TGCGCCAGCAGCCAAGATCACTCAGGGGTGGGGCAGTACTTC. Encoded protein: CASSQDHSGVGQYF.

This clonotype was picked up many times. J is TRBJ2-1 and V is TRBV20-1, with TRBD2 matching over 13 bases. Germline CDR1 and CDR2: DFQATT and SNEGSKA (reference sequence). V lost 0 bases to trimming and J lost 8 bases; unmatched junction nucleotides: 10. CDR3 length: 17 amino acids. The CDR3 loop is CSARDRATSGGWHEQFF. CDR3 nucleotides: TGCAGTGCTAGAGATCGTGCGACTAGCGGGGGGTGGCATGAGCAGTTCTTC.